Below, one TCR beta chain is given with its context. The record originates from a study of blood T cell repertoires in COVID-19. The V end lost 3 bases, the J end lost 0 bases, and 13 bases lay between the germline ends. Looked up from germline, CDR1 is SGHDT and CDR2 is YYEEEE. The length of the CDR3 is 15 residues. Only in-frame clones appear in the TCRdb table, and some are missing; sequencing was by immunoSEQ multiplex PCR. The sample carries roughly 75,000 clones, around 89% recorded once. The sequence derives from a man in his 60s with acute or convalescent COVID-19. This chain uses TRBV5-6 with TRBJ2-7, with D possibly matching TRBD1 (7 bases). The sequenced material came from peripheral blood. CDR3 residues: CASSSAEGASYEQYF. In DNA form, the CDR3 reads TGTGCCAGCAGCTCAGCGGAGGGGGCCTCCTACGAGCAGTACTTC.